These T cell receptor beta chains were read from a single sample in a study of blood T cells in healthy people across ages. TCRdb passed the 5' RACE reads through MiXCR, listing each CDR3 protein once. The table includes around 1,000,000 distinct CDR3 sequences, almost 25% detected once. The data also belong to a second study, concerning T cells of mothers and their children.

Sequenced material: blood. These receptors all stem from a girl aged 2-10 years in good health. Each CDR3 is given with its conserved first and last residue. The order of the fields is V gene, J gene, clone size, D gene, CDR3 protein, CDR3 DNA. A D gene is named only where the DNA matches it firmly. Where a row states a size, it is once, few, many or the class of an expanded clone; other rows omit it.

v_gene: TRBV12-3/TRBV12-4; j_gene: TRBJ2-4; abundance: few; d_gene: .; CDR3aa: CASTEASAKNIQYF; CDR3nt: TGTGCCAGCACCGAAGCGTCGGCCAAAAACATTCAGTACTTC
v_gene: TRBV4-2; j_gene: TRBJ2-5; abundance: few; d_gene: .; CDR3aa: CASSQDMGPGPETQYF; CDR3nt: TGTGCCAGCAGCCAAGACATGGGACCGGGACCAGAGACCCAGTACTTC
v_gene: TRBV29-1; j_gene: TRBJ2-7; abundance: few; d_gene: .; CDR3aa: CSVAKQSEQYF; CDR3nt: TGCAGCGTTGCTAAACAGAGCGAGCAGTACTTC
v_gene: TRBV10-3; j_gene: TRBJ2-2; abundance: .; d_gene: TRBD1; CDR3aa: CAISEPDRANTGELFF; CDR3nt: TGTGCCATCAGTGAGCCGGACAGGGCGAACACCGGGGAGCTGTTTTTT
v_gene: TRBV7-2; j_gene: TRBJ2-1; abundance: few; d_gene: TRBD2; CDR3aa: CASKDTRGESALNEQFF; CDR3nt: TGTGCCAGCAAAGATACGCGGGGGGAATCGGCTCTTAATGAGCAGTTCTTC
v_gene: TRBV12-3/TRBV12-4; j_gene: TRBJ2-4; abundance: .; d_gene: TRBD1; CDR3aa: CVSSRLARQGHIQYF; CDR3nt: TGTGTCAGCAGCCGCTTGGCCCGACAGGGGCACATTCAGTACTTC
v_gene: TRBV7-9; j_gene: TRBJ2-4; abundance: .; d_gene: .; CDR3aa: CASSLFGNGNIQYF; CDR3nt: TGTGCCAGCAGCTTATTCGGGAACGGAAACATTCAGTACTTC
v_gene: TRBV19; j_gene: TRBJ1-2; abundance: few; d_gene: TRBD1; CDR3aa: CASSPWDRDRGYGYTF; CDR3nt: TGTGCCAGTAGCCCCTGGGACAGGGACCGGGGCTATGGCTACACCTTC
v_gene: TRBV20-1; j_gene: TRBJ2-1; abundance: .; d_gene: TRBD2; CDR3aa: CSARDLAGGPYNEQFF; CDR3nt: TGCAGTGCTAGAGATCTAGCGGGAGGGCCCTACAATGAGCAGTTCTTC
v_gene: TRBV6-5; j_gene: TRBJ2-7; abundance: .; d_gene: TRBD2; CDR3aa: CASSGTSGRYEQYF; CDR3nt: TGTGCCAGCAGTGGTACTAGCGGGAGGTACGAGCAGTACTTC
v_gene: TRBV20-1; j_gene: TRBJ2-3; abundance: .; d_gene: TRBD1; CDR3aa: CSASGTGGDTQYF; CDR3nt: TGCAGTGCCTCTGGGACAGGGGGAGATACGCAGTATTTT
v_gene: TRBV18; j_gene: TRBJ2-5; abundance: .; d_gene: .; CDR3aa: CASSPFLRETQYF; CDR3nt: TGTGCCAGCTCACCATTTTTAAGGGAGACCCAGTACTTC
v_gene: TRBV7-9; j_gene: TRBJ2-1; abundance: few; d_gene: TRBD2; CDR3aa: CASSRAGYNEQFF; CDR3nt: TGTGCCAGCAGCCGAGCGGGGTACAATGAGCAGTTCTTC
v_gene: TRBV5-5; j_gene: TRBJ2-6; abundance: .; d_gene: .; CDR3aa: CASSYTAAGANVLTF; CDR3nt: TGTGCCAGCAGCTATACAGCGGCTGGGGCCAACGTCCTGACTTTC
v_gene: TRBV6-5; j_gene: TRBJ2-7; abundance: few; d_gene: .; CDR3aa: CASTLHSNSYEQYF; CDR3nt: TGTGCCAGCACGCTCCATTCTAACTCCTACGAGCAGTACTTC
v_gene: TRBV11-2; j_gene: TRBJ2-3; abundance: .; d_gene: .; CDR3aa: CASSSFPGSSTDTRYF; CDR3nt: TGTGCCAGCAGCTCCTTCCCAGGGTCTAGCACAGATACGCGGTATTTT
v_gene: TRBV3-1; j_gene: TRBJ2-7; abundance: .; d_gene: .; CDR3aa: CASRSSESTEQYF; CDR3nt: TGTGCCAGCAGGTCTAGTGAATCGACCGAGCAGTACTTC
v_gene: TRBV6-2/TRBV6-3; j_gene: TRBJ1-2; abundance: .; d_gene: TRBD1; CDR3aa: CASSQFEGAPGGYTF; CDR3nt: TGTGCCAGCAGTCAGTTCGAGGGGGCTCCTGGTGGCTACACCTTC
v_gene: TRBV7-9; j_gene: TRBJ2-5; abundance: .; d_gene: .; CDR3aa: CASSSHRDGETQYF; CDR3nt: TGTGCCAGCAGCTCACATCGGGACGGAGAGACCCAGTACTTC
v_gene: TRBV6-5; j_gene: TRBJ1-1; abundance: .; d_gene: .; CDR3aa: CATGWTTRGAFF; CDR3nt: TGTGCCACCGGATGGACCACGCGGGGAGCTTTCTTT
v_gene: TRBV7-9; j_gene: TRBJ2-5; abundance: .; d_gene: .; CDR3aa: CASSPKTDPQETQYF; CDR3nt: TGTGCCAGCAGCCCGAAGACAGACCCTCAAGAGACCCAGTACTTC
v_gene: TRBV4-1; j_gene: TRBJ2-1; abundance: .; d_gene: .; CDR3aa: CASSHGLADLNEQFF; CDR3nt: TGCGCCAGCAGCCATGGGTTAGCGGATCTCAATGAGCAGTTCTTC
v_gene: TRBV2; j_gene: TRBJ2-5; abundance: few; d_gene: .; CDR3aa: CASSDPLRDQYF; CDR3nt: TGTGCCAGCAGTGACCCGTTACGGGACCAGTACTTC
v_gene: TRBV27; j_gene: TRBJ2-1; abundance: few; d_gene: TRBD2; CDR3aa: CASGTRYNEQFF; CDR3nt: TGTGCCAGCGGGACTAGATACAATGAGCAGTTCTTC
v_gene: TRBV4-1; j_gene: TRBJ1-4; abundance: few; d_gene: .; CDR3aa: CASRMGPINEKLFF; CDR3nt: TGCGCCAGCAGGATGGGACCGATAAATGAAAAACTGTTTTTT
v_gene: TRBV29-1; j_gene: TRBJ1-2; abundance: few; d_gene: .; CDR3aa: CSATSTAAKYGYTF; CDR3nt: TGCAGCGCGACGTCCACTGCAGCAAAATATGGCTACACCTTC